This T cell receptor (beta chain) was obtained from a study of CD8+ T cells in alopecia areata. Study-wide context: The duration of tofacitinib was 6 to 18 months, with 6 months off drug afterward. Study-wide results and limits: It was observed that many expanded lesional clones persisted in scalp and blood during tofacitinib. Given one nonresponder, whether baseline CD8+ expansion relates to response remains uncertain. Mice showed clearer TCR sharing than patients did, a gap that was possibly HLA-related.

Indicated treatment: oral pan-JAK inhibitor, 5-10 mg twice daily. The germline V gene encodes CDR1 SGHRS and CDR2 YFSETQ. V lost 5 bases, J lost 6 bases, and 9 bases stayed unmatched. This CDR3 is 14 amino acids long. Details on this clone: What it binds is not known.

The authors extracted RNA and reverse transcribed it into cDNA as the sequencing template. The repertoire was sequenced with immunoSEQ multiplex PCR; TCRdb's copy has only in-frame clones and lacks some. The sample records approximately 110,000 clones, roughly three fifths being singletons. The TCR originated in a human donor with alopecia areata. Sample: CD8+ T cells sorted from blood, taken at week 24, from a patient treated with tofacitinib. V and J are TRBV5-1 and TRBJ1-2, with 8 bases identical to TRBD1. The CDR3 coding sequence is TGCGCCAGCAGTCTCAGGGGGCGCAACGATGGCTACACCTTC. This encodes CASSLRGRNDGYTF.